The 26 T cell receptor beta chains reported below all come from one sample, sequenced in a study of blood T cell repertoires in COVID-19. Libraries were prepared by immunoSEQ multiplex PCR; TCRdb keeps only in-frame clonotypes and omits some of them. Of 200,000 to 300,000 clones listed, about 80% were seen once; the top ten hold more than 7%. Sample: peripheral blood. The receptors derive from a man older than 75 with acute or convalescent COVID-19.

This clone was detected a few times. The chain links TRBV10-3 to TRBJ2-7; D unresolved. CDR1 ENHRY and CDR2 SYGVKD come from the germline V gene. V was clipped by 4 bases and J by 4 bases, with 8 bases between them. The CDR3 runs 12 residues. CDR3 amino acids: CAISGSAYEQYF. Here the CDR3 DNA reads TGTGCCATCAGTGGGTCAGCTTACGAGCAGTACTTC.

The table lists this clone with a few counts. V and J are TRBV7-7 and TRBJ2-3; D is ambiguous. Germline V lookup: CDR1 SSHAT, CDR2 FNYEAQ (reference sequence). V was shortened by 1 base and J by 0 bases, with 8 bases between the two germline ends. The CDR3 contains 15 residues. DNA of the CDR3: TGTGCCAGCAGCTTAGATCTGTCTAGCACAGATACGCAGTATTTT. This encodes CASSLDLSSTDTQYF. Full variable domain (outside the CDR3, taken from reference TRBV7-7 and TRBJ2-3): GAGVSQSPRYKVTKRGQDVTLRCDPISSHATLYWYQQALGQGPEFLTYFNYEAQPDKSGLPSDRFSAERPEGSISTLTIQRTEQRDSAMYRCASSLDLSSTDTQYFGPGTRLTVL.

The chain combines TRBV5-1 with TRBJ2-1, with TRBD2 identical over 8 bases. Germline trimming cut 3 bases from V and 5 bases from J; bases unmatched to any gene: 7. The CDR3 consists of 15 residues. Germline CDR1 is SGHRS and CDR2 is YFSETQ. The chain's CDR3 is CASSSTSGAHNEQFF. The DNA for the CDR3 is TGCGCCAGCAGCTCTACTAGCGGCGCCCACAATGAGCAGTTCTTC.

The rearrangement links TRBV5-6 to TRBJ1-5; TRBD1 is a possible D gene (6 bases). There are 14 residues in the CDR3. Between the trimmed V and J ends, which lost 4 bases and 0 bases, there was a span of 8 bases. Germline V lookup: CDR1 SGHDT, CDR2 YYEEEE. CDR3 sequence: CASSGGPSNQPQHF. CDR3 coding DNA: TGTGCCAGCAGCGGGGGCCCTAGCAATCAGCCCCAGCATTTT.

This chain links TRBV18 with TRBJ1-5; 10 bases fit TRBD1. From germline, CDR1 is KGHSH and CDR2 LQKENI. The CDR3 loop spans 16 amino acids. V trimming: 3 bases; J trimming: 4 bases; junction bases outside the gene matches: 6. The CDR3 loop is CASSPSRDRGNQPQHF. The CDR3 DNA is TGTGCCAGCTCACCGTCCCGGGACAGGGGAAATCAGCCCCAGCATTTT.

CDR3 DNA: TGTGCCAGCAGTCAGTTCCGGAACACTGAAGCTTTCTTT. Amino acid sequence: CASSQFRNTEAFF. The V and J genes are TRBV7-2 and TRBJ1-1; D uncertain. Germline CDR1 and CDR2: SGHTA and FQGNSA. V was clipped by 6 bases and J by 1 base, with 9 bases between them. This CDR3 has 13 amino acids. Together with reference TRBV7-2 and TRBJ1-1, the CDR3 gives the full variable domain: GAGVSQSPSNKVTEKGKDVELRCDPISGHTALYWYRQSLGQGLEFLIYFQGNSAPDKSGLPSDRFSAERTGGSVSTLTIQRTQQEDSAVYLCASSQFRNTEAFFGQGTRLTVV.

This clone was detected once. The chain recombines TRBV5-6 with TRBJ2-2, with D tentatively TRBD2 (6 bases). Trimming took off 0 bases at V and 7 bases at J, with 13 bases between the two ends. Germline V lookup: CDR1 SGHDT, CDR2 YYEEEE. The CDR3 runs 15 residues. The CDR3 bases are TGTGCCAGCAGCTTGGCCGGCACTAGCTTCGGGGAGCTGTTTTTT. It is translated as CASSLAGTSFGELFF.

The rearrangement joins TRBV19 to TRBJ1-3, with no clear D. Deletions cut 0 bases from V and 4 bases from J, with 4 bases between. Germline CDR1 LNHDA, CDR2 SQIVND (reference sequence). The CDR3 extends over 13 amino acids. CDR3: CASSIDQGNTIYF. The CDR3 bases are TGTGCCAGTAGTATAGATCAGGGAAACACCATATATTTT.

This chain uses TRBV5-1 with TRBJ2-1; 8 bases match TRBD1. This CDR3 is 15 amino acids long. The V and J ends lost 3 bases and 2 bases, in that order; junction bases with no gene match: 4. Germline lookup yields CDR1 SGHRS and CDR2 YFSETQ. This CDR3 reads CASSSGQGPYNEQFF. In DNA, the CDR3 is TGCGCCAGCAGCTCCGGACAGGGCCCCTACAATGAGCAGTTCTTC.

The CDR3, as DNA: TGTGCCAGCAGCTTAACTGGGGCGATGAACACTGAAGCTTTCTTT. It encodes CASSLTGAMNTEAFF. The chain is built from TRBV7-3 and TRBJ1-1, with a tentative D call TRBD1 (5 bases). V gave up 0 bases and J gave up 0 bases, with 8 bases separating them. Germline V gene data show CDR1 as SGHTA and CDR2 as FQGTGA. The CDR3 covers 15 residues.

The J gene is TRBJ2-4, the V gene TRBV3-1 (or the pseudogene TRBV3-2), with 8 bases fitting TRBD1. The ends lost 1 base at V and 6 bases at J; junction bases unmatched: 2. This CDR3 comprises 14 residues. CDR1 is LGHDT and CDR2 is YNNKEL in the germline V gene (reference sequence). CDR3 coding DNA: TGTGCCAGCAGCCAAGGAGACAGGGGAAACATTCAGTACTTC. Translation: CASSQGDRGNIQYF.

V is TRBV15 and J is TRBJ1-2; no reliable D call. Trimming took 0 bases from V and 8 from J, leaving 13 bases between them. The CDR3 contains 14 residues. CDR1 and CDR2 from the germline V gene are LNHNV and YYDKDF (reference sequence). The CDR3 protein is CATSRDPAGGGYTF. The CDR3, as DNA: TGTGCCACCAGCAGAGATCCGGCAGGTGGGGGCTACACCTTC.

This sequence joins TRBV18 and TRBJ2-5; 8 bases map to TRBD1. Trimming took 4 bases from V and 0 from J; bases not matched to a gene: 13. The CDR3 has 18 residues. The germline V gene encodes CDR1 KGHSH and CDR2 LQKENI. The CDR3 bases are TGTGCCAGCTCACGGGAGAGGACAGGGATGGAGTACCAAGAGACCCAGTACTTC. It encodes CASSRERTGMEYQETQYF.

In this sample, this clone turned up once. This sequence joins TRBV24-1 and TRBJ2-7, with 12 bases aligning to TRBD1. CDR1 is KGHDR and CDR2 is SFDVKD in the germline V gene. V lost 2 bases, J lost 3 bases, and 7 bases stayed unmatched. The length of the CDR3 is 17 residues. CDR3 protein: CATSDSPGQGASYEQYF. CDR3 DNA: TGTGCCACCAGTGATTCGCCGGGACAGGGGGCCAGCTACGAGCAGTACTTC.

This clone was picked up one time. The V call is TRBV3-1 (or the pseudogene TRBV3-2), the J call TRBJ2-4, with 12 nucleotides matching TRBD2. J gave up 0 bases and V 1 base, and 1 base lay outside the gene matches. Germline assignment: CDR1 LGHDT and CDR2 YNNKEL (reference sequence). The CDR3 contains 17 residues. The CDR3 DNA reads as TGTGCCAGCAGCCAAGTGACTAGCGGGGGAGCCAAAAACATTCAGTACTTC. Residues: CASSQVTSGGAKNIQYF.

The chain employs TRBV7-2 and TRBJ2-5; unclear D gene. The J call is doubtful: the DNA matches TRBJ2-7 better. Germline V CDR1 and CDR2: SGHTA, FQGNSA. This CDR3 has 11 amino acids. CDR3 DNA sequence: TGTGCCAGCAGCGCCTCCTACGAGCAGTACTTC. Protein: CASSASYEQYF.

The chain carries TRBV5-1 and TRBJ2-1; the D gene is possibly TRBD2 (6 bases). Germline V lookup: CDR1 SGHRS, CDR2 YFSETQ. The CDR3 totals 17 residues. V was pared by 3 bases and J by 2 bases, with 18 bases between. The DNA for the CDR3 is TGCGCCAGCAGCTCCGCCATGGGCGGGGAACCCTACAATGAGCAGTTCTTC. Protein product: CASSSAMGGEPYNEQFF.

This clone was detected once. The V and J genes are TRBV30 and TRBJ1-1, with TRBD1 as a possible D gene (5 bases). Germline V gene sequence: CDR1 GTSNPN, CDR2 SVGIG (reference sequence). Trimming cost V 7 bases and J 4 bases, with 16 bases left between them. The CDR3 consists of 13 residues. The CDR3 region has the DNA TGTGCCTCTTACAGGCAATCGGGCACTGAAGCTTTCTTT. Encoded protein: CASYRQSGTEAFF. Together with reference TRBV30 and TRBJ1-1, the CDR3 gives the full variable domain: SQTIHQWPATLVQPVGSPLSLECTVEGTSNPNLYWYRQAAGRGLQLLFYSVGIGQISSEVPQNLSASRPQDRQFILSSKKLLLSDSGFYLCASYRQSGTEAFFGQGTRLTVV.

The V call is TRBV5-4, the J call TRBJ1-1; the D gene is possibly TRBD1 (5 bases). The CDR3 contains 17 residues. V lost 3 bases and J lost 0, with 18 bases in between. Looked up from germline, CDR1 is SGHNT and CDR2 is YYREEE (reference sequence). CDR3 sequence reads: CASSSSLGHSMNTEAFF. In nucleotides, the CDR3 is TGTGCCAGCAGCTCGAGTTTGGGGCACAGTATGAACACTGAAGCTTTCTTT. The variable domain in full, with the rest retrieved from reference TRBV5-4 and TRBJ1-1, is ETGVTQSPTHLIKTRGQQVTLRCSSQSGHNTVSWYQQALGQGPQFIFQYYREEENGRGNFPPRFSGLQFPNYSSELNVNALELDDSALYLCASSSSLGHSMNTEAFFGQGTRLTVV.

The V gene is TRBV18, the J gene TRBJ1-2, with D possibly matching TRBD1 (6 bases). The CDR3 covers 15 residues. Germline CDR1 and CDR2: KGHSH and LQKENI. The V and J ends lost 0 bases and 3 bases respectively, with 11 bases between them. CDR3: CASSPPGGPYYGYTF. The CDR3 bases are TGTGCCAGCTCACCACCGGGGGGGCCCTACTATGGCTACACCTTC.

This rearrangement joins TRBV24-1 to TRBJ1-2; D not certain. V lost 4 bases and J lost 3, with 11 bases in between. CDR1 is KGHDR, CDR2 SFDVKD, per germline. The CDR3 has 14 amino acids. The CDR3 region is CATSDPTVYYGYTF. DNA of the CDR3: TGTGCCACCAGTGACCCTACAGTTTACTATGGCTACACCTTC.

The V gene is TRBV6-5, the J gene TRBJ2-3; 7 bases map to TRBD2. Germline V gene data show CDR1 as MNHEY and CDR2 as SVGAGI. The CDR3 consists of 15 residues. The V segment lost 7 bases and the J segment 2 bases; nucleotides outside the gene matches: 9. The CDR3 here is CASKVGRPATDTQYF. For the CDR3, the DNA is TGTGCCAGCAAGGTCGGGAGGCCTGCCACAGATACGCAGTATTTT.

The gene calls are TRBV27 and TRBJ2-3; 13 bases align to TRBD2. J was trimmed by 14 bases and V by 4 bases; bases with no gene match: 15. CDR3 size: 16 residues. Looked up from germline, CDR1 is MNHEY and CDR2 is SMNVEV (reference sequence). The CDR3 region is CASSSRLAGGKELGYF. The CDR3, as DNA: TGTGCCAGCAGTTCCAGACTAGCGGGGGGTAAAGAGCTAGGGTATTTT.

The chain uses TRBV5-1 and TRBJ2-7, with D perhaps TRBD2 (5 bases). The V and J ends lost 4 bases and 2 bases respectively, with 16 bases between them. Germline CDR1 SGHRS, CDR2 YFSETQ. The CDR3 totals 15 residues. The CDR3 DNA sequence: TGCGCCAGCAGCCCCGAAGGACTGAGACCCTACGAGCAGTACTTC. Protein product: CASSPEGLRPYEQYF.

The chain joins TRBV6-4 to TRBJ2-3, with D uncertain. Per the germline V gene, CDR1 is MRHNA and CDR2 is SNTAGT. The germline V and J ends were trimmed by 0 bases and 3 bases, with 13 bases remaining between them. The CDR3 has 16 residues. CDR3 protein: CASSDSRTARTDTQYF. The CDR3 DNA is TGTGCCAGCAGTGACTCTAGAACAGCCCGAACAGATACGCAGTATTTT.

This clone has just one count. CDR3 protein: CASSQYRDRAAYEQYF. CDR3 in DNA: TGTGCCAGCAGCCAATACCGGGACAGGGCAGCCTACGAGCAGTACTTC. This chain uses TRBV28 with TRBJ2-7, with 9 nucleotides matching TRBD1. CDR3 size: 16 residues. CDR1 is MDHEN and CDR2 is SYDVKM in the germline V gene. With V trimmed by 6 bases and J by 2 bases, 11 bases remained unmatched.